The 30 T cell receptor beta chains reported below all come from one sample, sequenced in a study of OX40 agonist ivuxolimab in advanced cancers. The assay was immunoSEQ multiplex PCR, and TCRdb's table has in-frame clones only and misses some. The repertoire includes tens of thousands of clones, roughly nine tenths of them detected once, and roughly 2% sits in the top ten. Specimen: CD4+ or CD8+ T cells sorted from blood, collected in a trial of the OX40 agonist ivuxolimab. These TCRs come from an adult with an advanced solid tumor such as melanoma, head and neck, liver or kidney cancer.

The chain recombines TRBV28 with TRBJ1-6, with a possible D match to TRBD1 (5 bases). With 10 bases removed from V and 2 bases from J, the gap between germline ends came to 12 bases. Germline V gives CDR1 MDHEN, CDR2 SYDVKM. The CDR3 runs to 14 residues. Here the CDR3 DNA reads TGTGCCACCACGAGGGGAACCTATAATTCACCCCTCCACTTT. Translation gives CATTRGTYNSPLHF.

V and J are TRBV29-1 and TRBJ1-1; D call uncertain. Germline V gene data show CDR1 as SQVTM and CDR2 as ANQGSEA. Trimming cost V 2 bases and J 1 base, with 11 bases left between them. The CDR3 totals 14 residues. CDR3 bases: TGCAGCGTTGAATTCGGTCGGGGGAACACTGAAGCTTTCTTT. Translating it yields CSVEFGRGNTEAFF.

The chain employs TRBV30 and TRBJ2-2; D is unresolved. The germline CDR1 and CDR2 sequences are GTSNPN and SVGIG (reference sequence). Deletions cut 2 bases from V and 4 bases from J, with 11 bases between. The CDR3 runs to 14 residues. The CDR3 DNA sequence: TGTGCCTGGAGTCAAGTGCCAGCCACCGGGGAGCTGTTTTTT. Encoded protein: CAWSQVPATGELFF.

In DNA form, the CDR3 reads TGTGCCAGCAGTTTAACAGACAGGATGGGTCCGGGGGACAATCAGCCCCAGCATTTT. It codes for CASSLTDRMGPGDNQPQHF. The chain is built from TRBV27 and TRBJ1-5; a possible D gene is TRBD1 (6 bases). Germline CDR1 is MNHEY and CDR2 is SMNVEV (reference sequence). V was cut by 2 bases and J by 3 bases, with 23 bases left in between. The CDR3 has 19 amino acids.

This clone was seen a few times. V usage is TRBV7-9 and J usage is TRBJ1-1; possible D gene TRBD1, 6 bases. V lost 5 bases and J lost 1, with 14 bases in between. Germline lookup yields CDR1 SEHNR and CDR2 FQNEAQ (reference sequence). The CDR3 length is 15 residues. The CDR3 loop is CASSPPPGANTEAFF. The CDR3 DNA reads TGTGCCAGCAGCCCACCCCCGGGGGCGAACACTGAAGCTTTCTTT. The full variable domain, its missing parts supplied by reference TRBV7-9 and TRBJ1-1, is DTGVSQNPRHKITKRGQNVTFRCDPISEHNRLYWYRQTLGQGPEFLTYFQNEAQLEKSRLLSDRFSAERPKGSFSTLEIQRTEQGDSAMYLCASSPPPGANTEAFFGQGTRLTVV.

The chain couples TRBV5-5 to TRBJ2-7; TRBD1 aligns across 10 bases. The CDR3 has 14 residues. CDR1 and CDR2 from the germline V gene are SGHKS and YYEKEE (reference sequence). J lost 7 bases, V lost 0 bases, and 4 bases had no gene match. Here the CDR3 reads CASSLGGQGLEQYF. The CDR3 DNA follows: TGTGCCAGCAGCTTGGGGGGACAGGGGTTAGAGCAGTACTTC.

This chain connects TRBV5-4 to TRBJ1-2; the match to TRBD1 covers 8 bases. Trimming removed 3 bases from V and 3 bases from J; junction bases left unmatched: 10. Looked up from germline, CDR1 is SGHNT and CDR2 is YYREEE (reference sequence). The CDR3 length is 16 residues. The CDR3 reads CASSSPLTGVDYGYTF. CDR3 bases: TGTGCCAGCAGCTCCCCTCTGACAGGGGTTGACTATGGCTACACCTTC.

This clone occurred once. The rearrangement joins TRBV28 to TRBJ2-1; D call uncertain. CDR1 is MDHEN and CDR2 is SYDVKM in the germline V gene. V was trimmed by 1 base and J by 0 bases, leaving 10 bases between them. CDR3 size: 16 residues. For the CDR3, the DNA is TGTGCCAGCAGTTTATTCGGCAGAAGCTCCTACAATGAGCAGTTCTTC. Its protein product is CASSLFGRSSYNEQFF.

The chain carries TRBV11-1 and TRBJ2-5; 8 bases map to TRBD1. The CDR3 is 15 residues long. The ends lost 1 base at V and 5 bases at J; junction bases unmatched: 6. Germline V gene data show CDR1 as SGHAT and CDR2 as FQDESV (reference sequence). The CDR3 coding sequence is TGTGCCAGCAGCTTAGGCAGGGGGCTTTCGGAGACCCAGTACTTC. This codes for CASSLGRGLSETQYF.

The chain uses TRBV7-3 and TRBJ1-1; D is perhaps TRBD1 (5 bases). This CDR3 is 14 amino acids long. Germline values: CDR1 SGHTA, CDR2 FQGTGA. V lost 4 bases to trimming and J lost 3 bases, with 12 bases between them. As DNA, the CDR3 is TGTGCCAGCAGCTCCCGGTCGGGGGACACTGAAGCTTTCTTT. Translation: CASSSRSGDTEAFF.

The J gene is TRBJ1-2, the V gene TRBV7-8; 8 positions match TRBD1. With 5 bases clipped from V and 5 bases from J, the junction kept 4 bases outside the gene matches. Germline V gene sequence: CDR1 SGHVS, CDR2 FQNEAQ. This CDR3 spans 13 amino acids. The CDR3 is CASSDTGGYGYTF. The CDR3, as DNA: TGTGCCAGCAGCGATACAGGGGGGTATGGCTACACCTTC.

The chain employs TRBV6-1 and TRBJ2-7; D tentatively fits TRBD1 or TRBD2 (5 bases each). Per the germline V gene, CDR1 is MNHNS and CDR2 is SASEGT. V was clipped by 10 bases and J by 0 bases, with 10 bases between them. The CDR3 has 12 residues. CDR3 in amino acids: CATNGASYEQYF. In DNA form, the CDR3 reads TGTGCCACGAACGGGGCCTCCTACGAGCAGTACTTC.

The CDR3 spells CASSPETSGSAGETQYF. The CDR3 nucleotides are TGTGCCAGCAGCCCCGAGACTAGCGGGAGTGCGGGAGAGACCCAGTACTTC. The rearrangement uses TRBV4-2 and TRBJ2-5; 12 bases are shared with TRBD2. The CDR3 contains 17 residues. CDR1 is LGHNA and CDR2 is YNFKEQ in the germline V gene. V lost 4 bases and J lost 4; bases outside the gene matches: 10.

The chain has TRBV6-1 and TRBJ1-2; D unclear. Trimming shortened V by 1 base and J by 0 bases, and 9 bases separated the two germline ends. The CDR3 has 15 residues. Germline CDR1 and CDR2: MNHNS and SASEGT. The CDR3 here is CASSEGAAPNYGYTF. The CDR3 DNA reads as TGTGCCAGCAGTGAAGGTGCTGCCCCTAACTATGGCTACACCTTC.

The chain combines TRBV5-6 with TRBJ1-4; TRBD1 aligns across 8 bases. The CDR3 extends over 15 amino acids. Germline V gene sequence: CDR1 SGHDT, CDR2 YYEEEE. J was trimmed by 0 bases and V by 4 bases; bases with no gene match: 2. CDR3 nucleotides: TGTGCCAGCAGCCAGACAGGGGCAACTAATGAAAAACTGTTTTTT. It codes for CASSQTGATNEKLFF.

The V call is TRBV7-2, the J call TRBJ2-5; 7 nucleotides agree with TRBD2. This CDR3 spans 15 amino acids. The junction had 9 bases not matched to a gene; V was cut back by 6 bases and J by 2 bases. CDR1 is SGHTA and CDR2 is FQGNSA in the germline V gene. The CDR3 DNA sequence: TGTGCCAGCAGTTGGAGTAGCGGGCCTCAAGAGACCCAGTACTTC. It encodes CASSWSSGPQETQYF.

CDR3 amino acids: CASSLRTSNTGELFF. The CDR3 nucleotides are TGTGCCAGCAGCTTAAGGACATCGAACACCGGGGAGCTGTTTTTT. V and J are TRBV2 and TRBJ2-2; maybe TRBD1 (5 bases). CDR3 length equals 15 residues. The V gene's germline CDR1 is SNHLY and CDR2 FYNNEI. Trimming took 6 bases from V and 0 from J, leaving 11 bases between them.

This rearrangement joins TRBV27 to TRBJ2-7; D may correspond to TRBD1 or TRBD2 (5 bases each). V was clipped by 5 bases and J by 4 bases, with 9 bases between them. This CDR3 has 12 amino acids. Germline CDR1 and CDR2: MNHEY and SMNVEV (reference sequence). In DNA form, the CDR3 reads TGTGCCAGCAGTGAGGGACGGTACGAGCAGTACTTC. Amino acids: CASSEGRYEQYF.

The rearrangement links TRBV13 to TRBJ1-1; the match to TRBD1 covers 9 bases. The CDR3 loop spans 14 amino acids. The V gene's germline CDR1 is PRHDT and CDR2 FYEKMQ (reference sequence). V was clipped by 2 bases and J by 10 bases; unmatched bases: 8. CDR3 sequence (DNA): TGTGCCAGCAGCTTAAACAGGGGGCTAGAGGGAGCTTTCTTT. Protein product: CASSLNRGLEGAFF.

The V call is TRBV18, the J call TRBJ1-5; 7 bases fit TRBD1. This CDR3 is 15 amino acids long. The junction had 7 bases not matched to a gene; V was cut back by 4 bases and J by 4 bases. Germline V gives CDR1 KGHSH, CDR2 LQKENI. CDR3 amino acids: CASSLTGVGNQPQHF. In nucleotides, the CDR3 is TGTGCCAGCTCACTAACAGGGGTCGGTAATCAGCCCCAGCATTTT.

A single count supports this clone. V usage is TRBV6-5 and J usage is TRBJ2-5; 7 bases align to TRBD1. The germline V gene encodes CDR1 MNHEY and CDR2 SVGAGI. The CDR3 extends over 14 amino acids. V shed 7 bases and J 0 bases; nucleotides not matched to a gene: 5. The CDR3 DNA sequence: TGTGCCAGCACTTCCACAGGGGACCAAGAGACCCAGTACTTC. Amino acids: CASTSTGDQETQYF.

This chain connects TRBV19 to TRBJ2-7; a weak D match, TRBD1 (6 bases). The V end was cut by 5 bases, the J end by 0 bases, with 14 bases between. Germline CDR1 is LNHDA and CDR2 is SQIVND (reference sequence). This CDR3 has 15 residues. CDR3 protein: CASSARDKVSYEQYF. CDR3 DNA sequence: TGTGCCAGTAGTGCACGGGACAAAGTCTCCTACGAGCAGTACTTC.

Here the CDR3 DNA reads TGTGCCAGCAGTCCGGACGGACCTTATAGCAATCAGCCCCAGCATTTT. This encodes CASSPDGPYSNQPQHF. The chain employs TRBV27 and TRBJ1-5; D gene unclear. The CDR3 sequence is 16 residues long. V lost 5 bases to trimming and J lost 0 bases, with 14 bases between them. Germline CDR1 MNHEY, CDR2 SMNVEV (reference sequence).

The V call is TRBV5-8, the J call TRBJ2-3; unclear D gene. Deletions cut 1 base from V and 3 bases from J, with 3 bases between. The germline V gene encodes CDR1 SGHTS and CDR2 YDEGEE. The CDR3 extends over 12 amino acids. In DNA, the CDR3 is TGTGCCAGCAGCTTGAATACAGATACGCAGTATTTT. This gives the protein CASSLNTDTQYF.

The gene calls are TRBV6-5 and TRBJ2-7, with TRBD1 identical over 7 bases. The length of the CDR3 is 14 residues. V gave up 10 bases and J gave up 7 bases; unmatched junction bases: 16. From germline, CDR1 is MNHEY and CDR2 SVGAGI. The CDR3 sequence: CATSNRQGIWEQYF. The CDR3 nucleotides are TGTGCCACCTCGAACAGACAGGGAATTTGGGAGCAGTACTTC.

The genes are TRBV5-1 and TRBJ1-2; TRBD1 agrees at 9 bases. This CDR3 spans 14 amino acids. J gave up 7 bases and V 0 bases, and 4 bases lay outside the gene matches. Germline CDR1 reads SGHRS; CDR2 reads YFSETQ. CDR3 nucleotide sequence: TGCGCCAGCAGCTTGGCGGGACAGGGCGTTGGCTACACCTTC. This codes for CASSLAGQGVGYTF. The full variable domain, in which reference TRBV5-1 and TRBJ1-2 provide the parts outside the CDR3, is KAGVTQTPRYLIKTRGQQVTLSCSPISGHRSVSWYQQTPGQGLQFLFEYFSETQRNKGNFPGRFSGRQFSNSRSEMNVSTLELGDSALYLCASSLAGQGVGYTFGSGTRLTVV.

The V call is TRBV5-1, the J call TRBJ2-7; D is unclear. In germline, CDR1 is SGHRS, CDR2 YFSETQ. The CDR3 has 12 amino acids. With 0 bases removed from V and 6 bases from J, the gap between germline ends came to 7 bases. The CDR3 reads CASSLVIGEQYF. In DNA form, the CDR3 reads TGCGCCAGCAGCTTGGTTATAGGCGAGCAGTACTTC.

The chain joins TRBV6-6 to TRBJ1-6; 7 bases agree with TRBD1. The J segment lost 8 bases and the V segment lost 5 bases, leaving 6 bases of the junction unmatched. Germline assignment: CDR1 MNHNY and CDR2 SVGAGI (reference sequence). The CDR3 is made up of 14 amino acids. CDR3 sequence (DNA): TGTGCCAGCAGTACACCGGACAGGTATTCACCCCTCCACTTT. Protein product: CASSTPDRYSPLHF.

This clone was found once. The J gene is TRBJ2-7, the V gene TRBV25-1; the D gene could be TRBD1 or TRBD2 (6 bases each). This CDR3 region has 13 residues. The germline V gene has CDR1 MGHDK and CDR2 SYGVNS. Trimming took 5 bases from V and 2 from J, leaving 10 bases between them. The CDR3 coding sequence is TGTGCCAGCAGTTGGGGGGCTACCTACGAGCAGTACTTC. It translates to CASSWGATYEQYF.

The chain joins TRBV10-1 to TRBJ2-1; no firm D call. CDR3 length: 14 amino acids. CDR1 is WNHNN, CDR2 SYGVQD, per germline (reference sequence). V was cut by 0 bases and J by 12 bases, with 15 bases left in between. The CDR3 region has the DNA TGCGCCAGCAGTGAGTCACCGGTGACCCAGGCGCAGTTCTTC. Encoded protein: CASSESPVTQAQFF.